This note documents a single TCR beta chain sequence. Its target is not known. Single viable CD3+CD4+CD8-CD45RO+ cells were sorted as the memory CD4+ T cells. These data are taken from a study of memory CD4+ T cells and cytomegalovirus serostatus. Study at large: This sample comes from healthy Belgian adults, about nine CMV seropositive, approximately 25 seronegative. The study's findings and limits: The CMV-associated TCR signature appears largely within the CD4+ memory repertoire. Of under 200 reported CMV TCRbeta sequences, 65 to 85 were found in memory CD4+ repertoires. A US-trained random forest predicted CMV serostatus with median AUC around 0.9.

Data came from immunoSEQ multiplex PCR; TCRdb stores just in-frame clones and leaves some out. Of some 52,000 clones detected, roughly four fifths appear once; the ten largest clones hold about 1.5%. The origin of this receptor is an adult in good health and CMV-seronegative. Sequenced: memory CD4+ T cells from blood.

In DNA, the CDR3 is TGTGCCAGCAGCTTAAGCTCCCTTACCAATCAGCCCCAGCATTTT. Its protein product is CASSLSSLTNQPQHF. The V and J genes are TRBV11-2 and TRBJ1-5, with D unresolved. Germline values: CDR1 SGHAT, CDR2 FQNNGV. Trimming took 2 bases from V and 3 from J, leaving 11 bases between them. The CDR3 length is 15 residues.